This T cell receptor beta chain was found in a study of shared clonotypes between healthy human individuals. The naive CD8 subset, CD45RO-negative cells positively selected for CCR7, excluded terminally differentiated effector memory CD45RA+ cells. The CDR3 is 20 residues long. Over several immunoSEQ plates, each subset's genomic DNA was distributed in even portions. Libraries were prepared by immunoSEQ multiplex PCR; TCRdb keeps only in-frame clonotypes and omits some of them. Altogether around 1,900,000 clones are present, 93% being singletons, with the ten largest covering around 1.7%. The source material was naive CD8+ T cells from PBMCs. This clonotype originated in a man younger than 35 in good health. Some clones in this sample may be carry-over from other donors' samples. The J gene is TRBJ2-6, the V gene TRBV21-1; the D call TRBD1 from the table was never checked on the DNA. TRBV21-1 is annotated as a pseudogene. The CDR3 spells CASSHRGRNPLNSGANVLTF. In DNA, the CDR3 is TGTGCCAGCAGTCACAGGGGTCGTAACCCCCTTAACTCTGGGGCCAACGTCCTGACTTTC.